This T cell receptor (beta chain) was documented in a study of T-cell reconstitution after alpha-beta-depleted transplantation in children. This clonotype was recorded a few times. Unique molecular identifiers were used in preparing the TCRbeta library. TCRdb reprocessed the PCR reads with MiXCR, giving one entry per CDR3 protein. Of fewer than 550,000 distinct CDR3 sequences listed, about an eighth are singletons. Germline V gives CDR1 MNHEY, CDR2 SVGEGT. Trimming cost V 6 bases and J 3 bases, with 15 bases left between them. The CDR3 length is 14 residues. This specimen consisted of PBMCs, mostly from graft donor cells, obtained 180 days after TCRalphabeta/CD19-depleted stem cell transplant. The sequence derives from a female patient under 10 years old who had a stem cell transplant for aplastic anemia, so the T cells may come from the graft donor. V gene TRBV6-2 or TRBV6-3 combines with J gene TRBJ2-7; D tentatively reads TRBD1 or TRBD2 (5 bases each). CDR3 protein: CASRNRDDNYEQYF. The DNA for the CDR3 is TGTGCCAGCAGAAACCGGGACGATAACTACGAGCAGTACTTC.